This T cell receptor beta chain was sequenced during a study of metastatic and nonmetastatic thyroid tumors. For the study at large: Across peripheral blood and tumor or nodule tissue samples taken from malignant and benign thyroid patients, the repertoires were compared with one another.

TCRdb re-analyzed the PCR reads using MiXCR. The table shows 7,000 to 10,000 clones, with roughly a quarter occurring only once. No patient received treatment before thyroid surgery. Judged by abundance, this clone is medium-sized. The CDR3 totals 13 residues. Germline V CDR1 and CDR2: MDHEN, SYDVKM. Trimming took 3 bases from V and 3 from J, leaving 8 bases between them. This receptor was identified in a female donor with papillary thyroid cancer or a benign thyroid nodule (not recorded which). Some clones in this sample may be carry-over from other donors' samples. Material for sequencing was tumor tissue. The rearrangement joins TRBV28 to TRBJ1-1, with a weak D call TRBD1 (6 bases). The CDR3 here is CASSFHRDTEAFF. The CDR3 bases are TGTGCCAGCAGTTTCCACAGGGACACTGAAGCTTTCTTT.